Sequencing of this TCR beta chain was carried out in a study of blood T cells in healthy people across ages. The CDR3 has 12 amino acids. Germline V CDR1 and CDR2: KGHSH, LQKENI. V shed 8 bases and J shed 1 base, with 8 bases lying between them. A second PCR of 7 to 11 cycles used a sample-barcoded 5' primer and a J-beta primer mix. Each cDNA molecule, via a template-switch adaptor with 12 random nucleotides, was tagged. One entry per CDR3 protein, called by TCRdb with MiXCR from the 5' RACE reads. The sample lists some 1.5 million distinct CDR3 sequences; 35% to 45% were seen once. In this sample, this clonotype turned up many times. The antigen is not known. They isolated at least 6 million PBMCs from each sample. Study-wide results and limits: Observed TCR beta diversity per million T cells went down as age went up. This fall followed a roughly linear course with age.

This chain connects TRBV18 to TRBJ1-2; no clear D. The specimen was blood. This clonotype originated in a woman aged 18-35 years in good health. The CDR3 bases are TGTGCCAGCAGTCCTGATAACTATGGCTACACCTTC. It encodes CASSPDNYGYTF.